Below, 10 T cell receptor beta chains from the same sample are listed, as sequenced in a study of blood T cells in healthy people across ages. Combining a sample-barcoded 5' primer with a J-beta primer mix, a second PCR ran for about 7 to 12 cycles. TCRdb reanalysed the 5' RACE reads using MiXCR and keeps one entry per CDR3 protein. The sample holds over 500,000 distinct CDR3 sequences, over 40% seen once. The material sequenced was blood. The receptors shown here come from an elderly woman in good health.

The genes are TRBV14 and TRBJ2-7, with D perhaps matching TRBD2 (6 bases). The CDR3 contains 15 residues. The germline gives CDR1 SGHDN, CDR2 FVKESK. Trimming shortened V by 1 base and J by 0 bases, and 10 bases separated the two germline ends. DNA of the CDR3: TGTGCCAGCAGCCAAGTCGGGGGACCCTCCTACGAGCAGTACTTC. This codes for CASSQVGGPSYEQYF.

The genes are TRBV7-3 and TRBJ1-2; D not certain. V lost 5 bases and J lost 0, with 13 bases in between. The CDR3 is 15 residues long. Germline V gene lookup returns CDR1 SGHTA and CDR2 FQGTGA. The CDR3 protein is CASSEGPLANYGYTF. The DNA for the CDR3 is TGTGCCAGCAGCGAGGGCCCTCTGGCTAACTATGGCTACACCTTC.

This clonotype was picked up many times. The chain couples TRBV20-1 to TRBJ2-7; 7 bases align to TRBD1. J lost 4 bases, V lost 0 bases, and 9 bases had no gene match. The V gene's germline CDR1 is DFQATT and CDR2 SNEGSKA (reference sequence). This CDR3 is built from 15 residues. CDR3 DNA sequence: TGCAGTGCTAGAGATTCTCGGACAGGCCCGTACGAGCAGTACTTC. Translation gives CSARDSRTGPYEQYF.

The rearrangement links TRBV15 to TRBJ1-1, with unresolved D. Germline CDR1 and CDR2: LNHNV and YYDKDF (reference sequence). The length of the CDR3 is 13 residues. Trimming removed 1 base at V and 5 bases at J, with 8 bases between. The CDR3 protein is CATSRGTETEAFF. The DNA of the CDR3 is TGTGCCACCAGCAGAGGAACGGAAACTGAAGCTTTCTTT.

This clonotype was seen a single time. This clone may be a read error of a much larger clone one base away. J is TRBJ2-1 and V is TRBV7-2; 11 nucleotides line up with TRBD1. Near its end, the DNA agrees better with TRBJ2-7, so the J call may be wrong. CDR1 is SGHTA, CDR2 FQGNSA, per germline. This CDR3 comprises 17 residues. This CDR3 is CASRDRPGQGGYNEQYF. CDR3 nucleotides: TGTGCCAGCAGGGATAGGCCGGGACAGGGGGGTTACAATGAGCAGTACTTC.

There are a few counts of this clonotype. The rearrangement links TRBV7-2 to TRBJ2-3; 8 bases are shared with TRBD2. Germline trimming cut 6 bases from V and 1 base from J; bases unmatched to any gene: 6. This CDR3 comprises 15 residues. Germline CDR1 reads SGHTA; CDR2 reads FQGNSA. DNA for the CDR3: TGTGCCAGCAGATCGGGGGGGTTGGGCACAGATACGCAGTATTTT. Its translation is CASRSGGLGTDTQYF.

The chain has TRBV29-1 and TRBJ1-3, with D uncertain. Germline V CDR1 and CDR2: SQVTM, ANQGSEA. CDR3 size: 14 residues. Trimming left V 7 bases short and J 0 bases short, with 13 bases between. In nucleotides, the CDR3 is TGCAGCGGGTCCGGGGATAACTCTGGAAACACCATATATTTT. Its translation is CSGSGDNSGNTIYF.

Worth noting for this clonotype: A much larger clonotype is one base distant, so this may be a read error. The chain links TRBV5-1 to TRBJ2-1; the D is unclear. With the DNA end fitting TRBJ2-7 better, the J assignment may be wrong. The germline V gene has CDR1 SGHRS and CDR2 YFSETQ. The CDR3 covers 14 residues. The DNA for the CDR3 is TGCGCCAGCAGCTCCGGCACACCCTACAATGAGCAGTACTTC. Its protein product is CASSSGTPYNEQYF.

Concerning this clonotype itself: Mismatch with germline at one junction end may stem from a read error. V gene TRBV30 combines with J gene TRBJ2-3, with 7 bases matching TRBD1. CDR1 GTSNPN and CDR2 SVGIG come from the germline V gene (reference sequence). CDR3 length: 14 residues. CDR3 sequence: CARSVGTATDTQYF. The CDR3 DNA follows: TGTGCCCGGAGTGTCGGGACAGCCACAGATACGCAGTATTTT.

The chain has TRBV2 and TRBJ1-6; D remains unclear. The CDR3 is made up of 15 amino acids. Germline V gives CDR1 SNHLY, CDR2 FYNNEI. V gave up 8 bases and J gave up 7 bases, with 18 bases separating them. The CDR3 sequence is CASGSMIAGNSPLHF. The CDR3 region has the DNA TGTGCCAGCGGGTCTATGATCGCCGGGAATTCACCCCTCCACTTT.